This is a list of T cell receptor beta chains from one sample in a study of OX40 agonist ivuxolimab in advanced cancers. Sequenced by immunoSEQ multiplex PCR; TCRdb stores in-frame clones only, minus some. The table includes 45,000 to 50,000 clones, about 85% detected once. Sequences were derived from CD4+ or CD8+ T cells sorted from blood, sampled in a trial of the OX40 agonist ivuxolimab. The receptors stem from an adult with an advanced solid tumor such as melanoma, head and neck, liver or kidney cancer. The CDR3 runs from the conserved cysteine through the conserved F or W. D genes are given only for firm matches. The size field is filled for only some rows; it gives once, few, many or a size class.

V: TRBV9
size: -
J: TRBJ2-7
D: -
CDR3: CASSVAPGAYEQYF
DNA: TGTGCCAGCAGCGTAGCCCCAGGCGCGTACGAGCAGTACTTC

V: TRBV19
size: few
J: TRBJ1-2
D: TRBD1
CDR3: CASSPTGTAFYGYTF
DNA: TGTGCCAGTAGTCCCACCGGGACAGCCTTCTATGGCTACACCTTC

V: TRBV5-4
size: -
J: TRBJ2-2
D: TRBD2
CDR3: CASSSGLAGNTGELFF
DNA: TGTGCCAGCAGCAGTGGACTAGCGGGAAACACCGGGGAGCTGTTTTTT

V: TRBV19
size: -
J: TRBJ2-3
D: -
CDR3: CASSRGAVSDTQYF
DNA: TGTGCCAGTAGTAGAGGCGCAGTTTCAGATACGCAGTATTTT

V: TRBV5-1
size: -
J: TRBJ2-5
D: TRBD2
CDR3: CASSLAGLAGQETQYF
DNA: TGCGCCAGCAGCTTGGCGGGACTAGCGGGCCAAGAGACCCAGTACTTC

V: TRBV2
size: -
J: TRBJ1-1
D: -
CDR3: CASSLDRNTEAFF
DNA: TGTGCCAGCAGCTTGGACAGAAACACTGAAGCTTTCTTT

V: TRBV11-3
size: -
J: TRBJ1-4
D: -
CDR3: CASSLDHGPDTVINEKLFF
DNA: TGTGCCAGCAGCTTAGATCATGGGCCCGACACGGTGATTAATGAAAAACTGTTTTTT

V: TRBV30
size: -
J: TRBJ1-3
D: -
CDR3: CAWSGEVTDSSGNTIYF
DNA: TGCGCCTGGAGTGGAGAGGTGACTGACTCCTCTGGAAACACCATATATTTT

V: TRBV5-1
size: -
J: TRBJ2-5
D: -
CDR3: CASSLGDFQETQYF
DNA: TGCGCCAGCAGCTTGGGGGATTTCCAAGAGACCCAGTACTTC

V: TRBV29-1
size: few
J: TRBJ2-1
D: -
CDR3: CSVEGGGSYNEQFF
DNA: TGCAGCGTTGAGGGGGGAGGCTCCTACAATGAGCAGTTCTTC

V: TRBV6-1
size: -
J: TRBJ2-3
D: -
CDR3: CASREGWSDTQYF
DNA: TGTGCCAGCAGGGAGGGTTGGTCCGATACGCAGTATTTT

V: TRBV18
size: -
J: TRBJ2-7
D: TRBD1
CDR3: CASSPQGQGWEQYF
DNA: TGTGCCAGCTCACCACAGGGACAGGGGTGGGAGCAGTACTTC

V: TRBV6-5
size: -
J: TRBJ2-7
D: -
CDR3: CASSPQGGRGYEQYF
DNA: TGTGCCAGCAGCCCTCAGGGGGGCCGAGGGTACGAGCAGTACTTC

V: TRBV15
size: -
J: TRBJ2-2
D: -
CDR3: CATTSTGYGELFF
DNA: TGTGCCACCACCTCCACAGGGTACGGGGAGCTGTTTTTT

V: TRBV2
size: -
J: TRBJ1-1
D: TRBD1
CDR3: CASSVVLGGGEAFF
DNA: TGTGCCAGCAGTGTGGTATTAGGGGGCGGTGAAGCTTTCTTT

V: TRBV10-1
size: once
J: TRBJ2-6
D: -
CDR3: CASSESGANVLTF
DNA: TGCGCCAGCAGTGAGTCTGGGGCCAACGTCCTGACTTTC

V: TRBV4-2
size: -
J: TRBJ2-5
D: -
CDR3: CASSQGRADHVGQETQYF
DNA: TGTGCCAGCAGCCAAGGCAGAGCGGATCATGTGGGCCAAGAGACCCAGTACTTC

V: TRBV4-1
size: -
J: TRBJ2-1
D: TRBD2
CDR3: CASSARGLAGNSYNEQFF
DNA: TGCGCCAGCAGCGCCCGGGGACTAGCGGGGAACTCCTACAATGAGCAGTTCTTC

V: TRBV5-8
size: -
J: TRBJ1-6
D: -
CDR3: CASTPQAVGGSPLHF
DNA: TGTGCCAGCACCCCCCAGGCAGTGGGGGGTTCACCCCTCCACTTT

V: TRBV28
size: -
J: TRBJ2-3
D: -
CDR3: CASSLGDTGQDTQYF
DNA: TGTGCCAGCAGTTTGGGGGACACTGGGCAAGATACGCAGTATTTT

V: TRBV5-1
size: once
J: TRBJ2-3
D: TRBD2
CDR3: CASRQLAVGADTQYF
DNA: TGCGCCAGCAGACAACTAGCGGTTGGGGCAGATACGCAGTATTTT

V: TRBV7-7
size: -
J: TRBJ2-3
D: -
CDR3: CASSSGARGADTQYF
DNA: TGTGCTAGCAGCTCCGGGGCCAGGGGTGCAGATACGCAGTATTTT

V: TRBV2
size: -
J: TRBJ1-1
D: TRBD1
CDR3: CASSGQGYTEAFF
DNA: TGTGCCAGCAGTGGACAGGGTTACACTGAAGCTTTCTTT

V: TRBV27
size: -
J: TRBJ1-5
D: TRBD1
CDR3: CASSLLGQRHQPQHF
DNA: TGTGCCAGCAGTTTATTGGGACAGAGACATCAGCCCCAGCATTTT

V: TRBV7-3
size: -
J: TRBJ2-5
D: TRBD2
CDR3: CASSLGLAGGQETQYF
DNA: TGTGCCAGCAGCTTGGGACTAGCGGGGGGCCAAGAGACCCAGTACTTC

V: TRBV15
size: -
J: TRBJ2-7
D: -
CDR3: CATSRDRTYLYEQYF
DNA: TGTGCCACCAGCAGAGATCGGACTTATCTTTACGAGCAGTACTTC

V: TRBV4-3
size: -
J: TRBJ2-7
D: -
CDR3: CASSQVSASLGTYEQYF
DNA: TGCGCCAGCAGCCAAGTCTCCGCTTCCCTTGGCACCTACGAGCAGTACTTC

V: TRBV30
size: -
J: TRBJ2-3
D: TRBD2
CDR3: CAWRGTSGRVGTDTQYF
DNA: TGTGCCTGGCGTGGGACTAGCGGGAGGGTTGGTACAGATACGCAGTATTTT

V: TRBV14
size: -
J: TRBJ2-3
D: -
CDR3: CASSLQGAASPMDTQYF
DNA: TGTGCCAGCAGCCTCCAAGGGGCGGCGAGTCCTATGGATACGCAGTATTTT

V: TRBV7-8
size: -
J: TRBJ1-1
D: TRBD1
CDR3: CASSVTGGNTEAFF
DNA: TGTGCCAGCAGCGTGACAGGGGGGAACACTGAAGCTTTCTTT

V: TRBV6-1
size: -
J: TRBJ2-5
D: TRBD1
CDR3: CASSGAGGLTSQETQYF
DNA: TGTGCCAGCAGTGGAGCAGGGGGCCTTACCTCCCAAGAGACCCAGTACTTC

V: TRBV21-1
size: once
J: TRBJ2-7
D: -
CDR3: CASSKGVVRVIYEQYF
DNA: TGTGCCAGCAGCAAAGGGGTCGTGAGGGTAATCTACGAGCAGTACTTC

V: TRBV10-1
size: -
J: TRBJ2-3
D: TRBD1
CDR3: CASSDPGQGTDTQYF
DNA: TGCGCCAGCAGTGACCCTGGACAGGGCACAGATACGCAGTATTTT

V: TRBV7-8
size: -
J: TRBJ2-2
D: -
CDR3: CASSLLGLPNTGELFF
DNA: TGTGCCAGCAGCTTACTGGGACTTCCGAACACCGGGGAGCTGTTTTTT

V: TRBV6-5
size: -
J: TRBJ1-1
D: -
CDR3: CASSLTRARAEAFF
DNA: TGTGCCAGCAGTTTAACGCGGGCGAGGGCTGAAGCTTTCTTT

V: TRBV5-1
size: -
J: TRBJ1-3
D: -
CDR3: CASSLQGENTIYF
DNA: TGCGCCAGCAGCTTACAGGGAGAAAACACCATATATTTT

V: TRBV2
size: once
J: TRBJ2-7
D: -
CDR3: CASSEAVQGYEQYF
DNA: TGTGCCAGCAGTGAAGCGGTCCAGGGCTACGAGCAGTACTTC

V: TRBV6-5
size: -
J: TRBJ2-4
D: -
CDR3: CASSYSKGWGNIQYF
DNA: TGTGCCAGCAGTTACTCGAAAGGGTGGGGAAACATTCAGTACTTC

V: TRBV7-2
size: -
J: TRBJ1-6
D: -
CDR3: CASSYFGQNSPLHF
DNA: TGTGCCAGCAGCTACTTCGGGCAGAATTCACCCCTCCACTTT

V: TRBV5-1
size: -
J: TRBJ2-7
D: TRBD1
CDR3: CASSSGGRTYEQYF
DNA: TGCGCCAGCAGCTCAGGGGGCCGGACCTACGAGCAGTACTTC

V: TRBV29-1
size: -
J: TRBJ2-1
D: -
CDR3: CSELWGSEQFF
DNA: TGCAGCGAACTGTGGGGATCTGAGCAGTTCTTC

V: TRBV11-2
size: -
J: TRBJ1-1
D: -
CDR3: CASSLAGGAGMNTEAFF
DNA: TGTGCCAGCAGCTTAGCCGGGGGCGCGGGGATGAACACTGAAGCTTTCTTT

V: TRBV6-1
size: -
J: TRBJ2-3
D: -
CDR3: CASSEFPTGPGTQYF
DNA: TGTGCCAGCAGTGAATTCCCAACAGGTCCCGGTACGCAGTATTTT

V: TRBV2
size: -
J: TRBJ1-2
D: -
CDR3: CASSAGHSSYGYTF
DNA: TGTGCCAGCAGCGCGGGACATTCCTCATATGGCTACACCTTC

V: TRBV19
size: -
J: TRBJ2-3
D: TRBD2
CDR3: CASTTRGGGHGGDTQYF
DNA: TGTGCCAGTACCACCCGGGGGGGCGGACACGGAGGAGATACGCAGTATTTT

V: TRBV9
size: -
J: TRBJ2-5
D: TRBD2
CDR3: CASSVATGGPSETQYF
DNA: TGTGCCAGCAGCGTAGCCACGGGAGGGCCGTCAGAGACCCAGTACTTC

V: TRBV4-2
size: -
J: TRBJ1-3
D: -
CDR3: CASSQDASSGNTIYF
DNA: TGTGCCAGCAGCCAAGATGCGAGCTCTGGAAACACCATATATTTT

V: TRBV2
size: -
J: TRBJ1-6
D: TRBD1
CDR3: CASTATGKYNSPLHF
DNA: TGTGCCAGCACCGCGACAGGGAAATATAATTCACCCCTCCACTTT

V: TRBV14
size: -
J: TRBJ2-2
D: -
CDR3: CASSLQPGQSTGELFF
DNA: TGTGCCAGCAGCCTCCAACCGGGACAAAGCACCGGGGAGCTGTTTTTT

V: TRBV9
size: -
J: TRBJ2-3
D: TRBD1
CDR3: CASSVTGATDTQYF
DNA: TGTGCCAGCAGCGTCACAGGGGCCACAGATACGCAGTATTTT

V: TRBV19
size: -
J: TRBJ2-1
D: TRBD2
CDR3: CASHSGPRGNEQFF
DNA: TGTGCCAGCCATAGCGGGCCAAGGGGCAATGAGCAGTTCTTC

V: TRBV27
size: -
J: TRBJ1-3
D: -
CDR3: CASVLGGSGNTIYF
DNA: TGTGCCTCCGTCCTAGGGGGTTCTGGAAACACCATATATTTT

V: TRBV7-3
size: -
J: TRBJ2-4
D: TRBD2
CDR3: CASNQGGRGIQYF
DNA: TGTGCCAGCAACCAAGGAGGGAGGGGCATTCAGTACTTC

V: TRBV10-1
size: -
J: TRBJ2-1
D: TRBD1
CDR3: CASSPGTGYNEQFF
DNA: TGCGCCAGCAGTCCCGGGACAGGGTACAATGAGCAGTTCTTC

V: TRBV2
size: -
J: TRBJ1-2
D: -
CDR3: CASSESVNYGYTF
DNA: TGTGCCAGCAGTGAATCAGTTAACTATGGCTACACCTTC